Presented here are 18 T cell receptor beta chains from one specimen sequenced in a study of T cells in Graves' hyperthyroidism and ophthalmopathy. Researchers amplified the TCR beta CDR3 regions from RNA transcripts. HTBI primers were the set used in a first-round RT-PCR of the TCR CDR3. Each CDR3 protein gets one entry after TCRdb re-called the multiplex PCR reads with MiXCR. The repertoire holds fewer than 400,000 distinct CDR3 sequences, 15% to 18% seen once, with roughly 26% in the top ten. Specimen: blood. The source of these receptors is a woman younger than 35 with Graves' hyperthyroidism that later progressed to Graves' ophthalmopathy.

This chain links TRBV3-1 with TRBJ2-1; no firm D call. V lost 0 bases, J lost 8 bases, and 14 bases lay in between. The germline gives CDR1 LGHDT, CDR2 YNNKEL (reference sequence). This CDR3 comprises 15 residues. CDR3 sequence (DNA): TGTGCCAGCAGCCAAGATTTGGTGGGCCGGGATGAGCAGTTCTTC. It codes for CASSQDLVGRDEQFF.

This clonotype occurred a few times. This rearrangement joins TRBV6-1 to TRBJ1-4, with 7 bases lining up with TRBD1. The V segment lost 6 bases and the J segment 4 bases; nucleotides outside the gene matches: 11. The CDR3 is made up of 16 amino acids. Germline V gene lookup returns CDR1 MNHNS and CDR2 SASEGT. This CDR3 is CASRQASGGFNEKLFF. CDR3 bases: TGTGCCAGCAGGCAAGCTTCAGGGGGATTTAATGAAAAACTGTTTTTT.

This clonotype came up many times. V is TRBV4-1 and J is TRBJ2-1; 8 nucleotides align to TRBD2. With 5 bases clipped from V and 0 bases from J, the junction kept 6 bases outside the gene matches. Germline V CDR1 and CDR2: MGHRA, YSYEKL. The CDR3 has 16 amino acids. This CDR3 reads CASSIRSGSSYNEQFF. The CDR3 nucleotides read TGCGCCAGCAGCATAAGAAGCGGGAGCTCCTACAATGAGCAGTTCTTC.

The chain carries TRBV19 and TRBJ2-7, with 7 bases identical to TRBD2. The V gene's germline CDR1 is LNHDA and CDR2 SQIVND (reference sequence). J gave up 4 bases and V 8 bases, and 20 bases lay outside the gene matches. CDR3 size: 17 residues. The DNA for the CDR3 is TGTGCCAGTTCAAGGTGGCTAGCGGACTGGGGGGTTTACGAGCAGTACTTC. Its translation: CASSRWLADWGVYEQYF.

This clonotype was found many times. The J gene is TRBJ1-1, the V gene TRBV5-1, with 7 bases lining up with TRBD1. With 2 bases clipped from V and 2 bases from J, the junction kept 3 bases outside the gene matches. Per germline, CDR1 SGHRS and CDR2 YFSETQ. This CDR3 is built from 14 residues. DNA of the CDR3: TGCGCCAGCAGCTTACGGACAGGAAACACTGAAGCTTTCTTT. Protein sequence: CASSLRTGNTEAFF.

This clonotype was found many times. The J gene is TRBJ2-3, the V gene TRBV28; no clear D. Trimming stripped 1 base from V and 2 bases from J, with 7 bases between. The CDR3 extends over 14 amino acids. The germline V gene has CDR1 MDHEN and CDR2 SYDVKM. The chain's CDR3 is CASSLYPATDTQYF. For the CDR3, the DNA is TGTGCCAGCAGTTTATATCCGGCCACAGATACGCAGTATTTT.

The V and J genes are TRBV6-1 and TRBJ2-7, with D perhaps TRBD2 (6 bases). Per the germline V gene, CDR1 is MNHNS and CDR2 is SASEGT. V was pared by 7 bases and J by 4 bases, with 14 bases between. This CDR3 comprises 13 residues. The CDR3: CASNPGRRYEQYF. CDR3 nucleotides: TGTGCCAGCAATCCCGGGAGACGGTACGAGCAGTACTTC.

About this clonotype itself: A much larger clonotype is one base distant, so this may be a read error. This chain links TRBV7-9 with TRBJ1-1; D perhaps matches TRBD1 (5 bases). Germline V lookup: CDR1 SEHNR, CDR2 FQNEAQ (reference sequence). The CDR3 runs to 16 residues. Trimming removed 5 bases at V and 5 bases at J, with 21 bases between. The CDR3 DNA reads as TGTGCCAGCAGCCCTACCGGTGGGGGTAGATATACTGAAGCTTTCTTT. Protein: CASSPTGGGRYTEAFF. Using reference TRBV7-9 and TRBJ1-1 for the parts outside the CDR3, the full variable domain is DTGVSQNPRHKITKRGQNVTFRCDPISEHNRLYWYRQTLGQGPEFLTYFQNEAQLEKSRLLSDRFSAERPKGSFSTLEIQRTEQGDSAMYLCASSPTGGGRYTEAFFGQGTRLTVV.

This clonotype was seen ten or more times. Here the CDR3 DNA reads TGTGCCAGCAGCCCCCAACTAGTTGGTGAGCAGTTCTTC. As protein: CASSPQLVGEQFF. The V call is TRBV12-3 or TRBV12-4, the J call TRBJ2-1; tentatively, D is TRBD2 (5 bases). This CDR3 contains 13 residues. V lost 6 bases to trimming and J lost 9 bases, with 15 bases between them.

This chain joins TRBV7-9 and TRBJ2-1; TRBD1 aligns across 10 bases. V was pared by 2 bases and J by 8 bases, with 9 bases of the junction left unmatched. The germline CDR1 and CDR2 sequences are SEHNR and FQNEAQ (reference sequence). This CDR3 is 16 amino acids long. CDR3 sequence (DNA): TGTGCCAGCAGCTTACTTCCGGGACAGGGGCCCGATGAGCAGTTCTTC. Its translation is CASSLLPGQGPDEQFF.

This clonotype has a count of ten or more. The chain employs TRBV11-2 and TRBJ1-2, with D tentatively TRBD1 (5 bases). Per germline, CDR1 SGHAT and CDR2 FQNNGV. V was pared by 5 bases and J by 5 bases, with 12 bases between. The CDR3 loop spans 13 amino acids. CDR3 region: CASSPGTAYGYTF. CDR3 in DNA: TGTGCCAGCAGCCCCGGGACTGCTTATGGCTACACCTTC.

This clonotype was seen many times. The chain links TRBV5-6 to TRBJ2-1; no definite D call. V was clipped by 0 bases and J by 4 bases, with 11 bases between them. The germline gives CDR1 SGHDT, CDR2 YYEEEE. CDR3 length: 15 amino acids. The CDR3 loop is CASSLDPSGYNEQFF. The CDR3 DNA reads TGTGCCAGCAGCTTGGATCCTAGTGGGTACAATGAGCAGTTCTTC.

This clonotype was observed at least ten times. The chain has TRBV20-1 and TRBJ2-5; D unclear. V lost 3 bases and J lost 3, with 29 bases in between. Per germline, CDR1 DFQATT and CDR2 SNEGSKA (reference sequence). The CDR3 is made up of 19 amino acids. The CDR3 here is CSASSPTGQKYGIKETQYF. The CDR3 coding sequence is TGCAGTGCTAGTTCACCGACCGGGCAGAAATACGGTATCAAAGAGACCCAGTACTTC.

This clonotype has at least ten counts. The rearrangement uses TRBV20-1 and TRBJ2-1, with TRBD2 matching 14 bases. There are 18 residues in the CDR3. With V trimmed by 1 base and J by 10 bases, 15 bases remained unmatched. CDR1 and CDR2 from the germline V gene are DFQATT and SNEGSKA (reference sequence). Written as DNA, the CDR3 is TGCAGTGCTAGAGTCGGACTAGCGGGAGGCCCGGGGATAGGGGAGCAGTTCTTC. Its translation is CSARVGLAGGPGIGEQFF.

The rearrangement joins TRBV12-3 or TRBV12-4 to TRBJ2-6, with D maybe TRBD1 (6 bases). CDR3 length: 16 residues. The V gene lost 8 bases and the J gene lost 0 bases, with 14 bases spanning the gap. The CDR3, as DNA: TGTGCCAGCCTCCGCGGACAGTTCTCTGGGGCCAACGTCCTGACTTTC. This codes for CASLRGQFSGANVLTF.

The V and J genes are TRBV15 and TRBJ2-7; no clear D. Germline-derived CDR1 and CDR2 are LNHNV and YYDKDF (reference sequence). The CDR3 extends over 15 amino acids. Trimming removed 0 bases at V and 6 bases at J, with 15 bases between. CDR3 sequence reads: CATSRDRGDIREQYF. Written as DNA, the CDR3 is TGTGCCACCAGCAGAGATCGAGGAGACATCCGCGAGCAGTACTTC.

Many counts were recorded for this clonotype. The chain links TRBV5-1 to TRBJ2-7; 8 bases match TRBD1. The CDR3 runs to 14 residues. After removal of 0 bases from V and 3 bases from J, the junction contained 2 bases not matched to a gene. CDR1 and CDR2 (germline): SGHRS, YFSETQ. CDR3 in amino acids: CASSLAGTGYEQYF. As DNA, the CDR3 is TGCGCCAGCAGCTTGGCCGGGACAGGCTACGAGCAGTACTTC.

This clonotype was counted at least ten times. The V and J genes are TRBV7-9 and TRBJ2-7; no reliable D call. The CDR3 spans 14 residues. Between the trimmed V and J ends, which lost 2 bases and 7 bases, there was a span of 15 bases. CDR1 SEHNR and CDR2 FQNEAQ come from the germline V gene (reference sequence). CDR3 in amino acids: CASSLTEAPTEQYF. The CDR3, as DNA: TGTGCCAGCAGCTTAACAGAGGCCCCTACGGAGCAGTACTTC.